This TCR beta chain was recovered during a study of response to subunit inactivated influenza vaccine. CDR3 length: 14 amino acids. Germline V gene data show CDR1 as SGHDT and CDR2 as YYEEEE. Trimming pared 2 bases from V and 6 bases from J, leaving 13 bases between. TCRdb ran MiXCR on the RT-PCR reads and lists one entry per CDR3 protein. The sample consists of about 700,000 distinct CDR3 sequences, about 15% of them appearing once. This chain uses TRBV5-6 with TRBJ2-3, with no clear D. Sequenced here: PBMCs from blood, sampled 11 to 12 days after vaccination. This TCR derives from a middle-aged man who received an inactivated influenza vaccine. CDR3 residues: CASSFSYGADTQYF. DNA of the CDR3: TGTGCCAGCAGCTTTTCCTACGGAGCGGATACGCAGTATTTT.